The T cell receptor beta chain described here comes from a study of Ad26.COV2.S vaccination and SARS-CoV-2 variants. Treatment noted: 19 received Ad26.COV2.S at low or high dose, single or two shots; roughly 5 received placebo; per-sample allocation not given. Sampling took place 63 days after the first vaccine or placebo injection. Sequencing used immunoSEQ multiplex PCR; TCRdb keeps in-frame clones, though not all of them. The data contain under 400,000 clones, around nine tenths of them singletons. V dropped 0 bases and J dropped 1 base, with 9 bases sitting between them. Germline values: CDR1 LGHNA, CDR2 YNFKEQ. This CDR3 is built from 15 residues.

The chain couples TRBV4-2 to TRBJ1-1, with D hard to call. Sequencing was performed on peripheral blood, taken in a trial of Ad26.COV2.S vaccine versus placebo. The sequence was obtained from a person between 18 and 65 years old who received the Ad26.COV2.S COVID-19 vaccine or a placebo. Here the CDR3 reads CASSQDPQWNTEAFF. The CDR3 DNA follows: TGTGCCAGCAGCCAAGATCCACAGTGGAACACTGAAGCTTTCTTT.